What follows are 3 T cell receptor beta chains derived from one specimen sequenced in a study of blood T cell repertoires in COVID-19. TCRdb's table, derived via immunoSEQ multiplex PCR, lists solely in-frame clones and lacks some. The profile shows about 320,000 clones, less than 85% of them singletons. Sequencing input: PBMCs or T cells enriched from blood (not recorded which). The receptor set was obtained from a woman aged 25 to 39 who had been exposed to COVID-19.

The chain is built from TRBV24-1 and TRBJ2-5; 7 bases align to TRBD1. The CDR3 covers 15 residues. Germline CDR1 and CDR2: KGHDR and SFDVKD. The V and J ends lost 4 bases and 5 bases, in that order; junction bases with no gene match: 9. DNA for the CDR3: TGTGCCACCAGTGACCGACAGGGTTGGGGGGAGACCCAGTACTTC. Amino acids: CATSDRQGWGETQYF.

The CDR3 region is CASSVYLRGISEAFF. The CDR3 region has the DNA TGTGCCAGCAGTGTTTACCTCAGGGGGATCTCTGAAGCTTTCTTT. The rearrangement joins TRBV28 to TRBJ1-1, with TRBD1 matching 7 bases. Germline CDR1 and CDR2: MDHEN and SYDVKM. V was clipped by 5 bases and J by 6 bases; unmatched bases: 12. This CDR3 region has 15 residues. Complete variable domain (other parts from reference TRBV28 and TRBJ1-1): DVKVTQSSRYLVKRTGEKVFLECVQDMDHENMFWYRQDPGLGLRLIYFSYDVKMKEKGDIPEGYSVSREKKERFSLILESASTNQTSMYLCASSVYLRGISEAFFGQGTRLTVV.

V and J are TRBV28 and TRBJ2-7; TRBD2 might be the D (5 bases). Trimming left V 5 bases short and J 5 bases short, with 16 bases between. The CDR3 totals 14 residues. CDR1 is MDHEN, CDR2 SYDVKM, per germline. This chain's CDR3 is CASSPPMGEDEQYF. The CDR3 coding sequence is TGTGCCAGCAGTCCGCCAATGGGAGAGGACGAGCAGTACTTC. Full variable domain (outside the CDR3, taken from reference TRBV28 and TRBJ2-7): DVKVTQSSRYLVKRTGEKVFLECVQDMDHENMFWYRQDPGLGLRLIYFSYDVKMKEKGDIPEGYSVSREKKERFSLILESASTNQTSMYLCASSPPMGEDEQYFGPGTRLTVT.